The present T cell receptor beta chain was sequenced within a study of T cells in Graves' hyperthyroidism and ophthalmopathy. General study findings and limits: With a median lead of approximately six months before onset, the model predicted ophthalmopathy.

This clonotype has a count of ten or more. The target antigen is unknown. Template material for amplifying TCR beta CDR3 regions consisted of RNA transcripts. HTBI primers were the set used in a first-round RT-PCR of the TCR CDR3. TCRdb called the multiplex PCR reads again in MiXCR, with one record for every CDR3 protein. The sample has about 600,000 distinct CDR3 sequences; about a sixth are singletons. Ophthalmopathy in the patients scored at least 3 on Clinical Activity Score and at least 4 on NOSPECS grade, lasting under 3 months. Fresh peripheral blood, around 10 ml, yielded the PBMCs. The germline V gene encodes CDR1 DFQATT and CDR2 SNEGSKA (reference sequence). With 7 bases removed from V and 0 bases from J, the gap between germline ends came to 13 bases. There are 13 residues in the CDR3.

The rearrangement links TRBV20-1 to TRBJ2-7; D unresolved. Sequenced material: blood. The clonotype originates from a woman aged 35 to 49 with Graves' ophthalmopathy. CDR3 sequence: CSVRAAFSYEQYF. Written as DNA, the CDR3 is TGCAGTGTTAGGGCCGCATTCTCCTACGAGCAGTACTTC.